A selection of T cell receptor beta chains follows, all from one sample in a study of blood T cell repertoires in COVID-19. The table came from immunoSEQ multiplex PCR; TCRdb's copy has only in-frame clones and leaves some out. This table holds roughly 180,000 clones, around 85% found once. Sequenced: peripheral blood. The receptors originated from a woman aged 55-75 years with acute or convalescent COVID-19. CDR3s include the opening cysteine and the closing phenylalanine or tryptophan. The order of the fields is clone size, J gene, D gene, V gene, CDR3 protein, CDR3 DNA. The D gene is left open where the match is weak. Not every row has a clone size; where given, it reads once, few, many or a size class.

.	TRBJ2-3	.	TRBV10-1	CASSENPLGGPDTQYF	TGCGCCAGCAGTGAAAACCCCTTGGGAGGCCCAGATACGCAGTATTTT
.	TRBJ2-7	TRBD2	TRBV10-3	CAIKLLADSYEQYF	TGTGCCATCAAGCTGCTAGCGGATTCCTACGAGCAGTACTTC
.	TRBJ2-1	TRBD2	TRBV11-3	CASPRERGLAGYGEQFF	TGTGCCAGCCCCAGGGAAAGGGGACTAGCGGGCTACGGTGAGCAGTTCTTC
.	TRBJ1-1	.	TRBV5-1	CASSINGGGAFF	TGCGCCAGCAGCATAAACGGCGGGGGAGCTTTCTTT
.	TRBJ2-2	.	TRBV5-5	CASSLASANTGELFF	TGTGCCAGCAGCTTGGCTAGCGCGAACACCGGGGAGCTGTTTTTT
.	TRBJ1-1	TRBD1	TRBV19	CASSRRTGNTEAFF	TGTGCCAGTAGCCGTCGGACAGGGAACACTGAAGCTTTCTTT
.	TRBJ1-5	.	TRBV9	CASSSDRHQPQHF	TGTGCCAGCAGCTCAGACAGGCATCAGCCCCAGCATTTT
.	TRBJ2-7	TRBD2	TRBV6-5	CASRRLAGNYEQYF	TGTGCCAGCAGGCGACTAGCTGGAAACTACGAGCAGTACTTC
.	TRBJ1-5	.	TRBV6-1	CASSELRNSNQPQHF	TGTGCCAGCAGTGAACTGCGGAATAGCAATCAGCCCCAGCATTTT
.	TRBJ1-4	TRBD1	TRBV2	CASSAGGLANEKLFF	TGTGCCAGCAGTGCAGGGGGCCTGGCTAATGAAAAACTGTTTTTT
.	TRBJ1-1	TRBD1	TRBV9	CASSTGTGVYGTEAFF	TGTGCCAGCAGCACCGGGACAGGGGTTTATGGCACTGAAGCTTTCTTT
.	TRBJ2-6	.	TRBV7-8	CASSSPRAGANVLTF	TGTGCCAGCAGCTCCCCCCGGGCTGGGGCCAACGTCCTGACTTTC
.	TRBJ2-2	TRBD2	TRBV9	CASSPTSANTGELFF	TGTGCCAGCAGCCCGACTAGCGCTAACACCGGGGAGCTGTTTTTT
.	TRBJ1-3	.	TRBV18	CASSPNLGVPGNTIYF	TGTGCCAGCTCACCAAATCTCGGGGTACCTGGAAACACCATATATTTT
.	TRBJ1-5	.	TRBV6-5	CASSSTPQGQPQHF	TGTGCCAGCAGTTCGACCCCCCAGGGACAGCCCCAGCATTTT
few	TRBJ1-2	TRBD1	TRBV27	CASSPTTGPYGYTF	TGTGCCAGCAGTCCCACGACAGGGCCCTATGGCTACACCTTC
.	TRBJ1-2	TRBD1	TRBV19	CASRRTGDEGYTF	TGTGCCAGTAGACGGACAGGGGATGAGGGCTACACCTTC
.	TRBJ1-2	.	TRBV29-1	CSVEGGAGYTF	TGCAGCGTTGAAGGTGGGGCCGGCTACACCTTC
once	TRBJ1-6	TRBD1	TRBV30	CAGGTGERSPLHF	TGTGCCGGGGGGACAGGGGAGAGATCACCCCTCCACTTT
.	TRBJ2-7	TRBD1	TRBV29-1	CSGTGVTYEQYF	TGCAGCGGGACAGGGGTGACCTACGAGCAGTACTTC
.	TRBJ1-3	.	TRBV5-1	CASTLEGGFSGNTIYF	TGCGCCAGCACCCTCGAAGGAGGGTTCTCTGGAAACACCATATATTTT
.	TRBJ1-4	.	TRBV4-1	CASSQDHDEKLFF	TGCGCCAGCAGCCAAGATCATGATGAAAAACTGTTTTTT
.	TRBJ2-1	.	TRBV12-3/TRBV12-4	CASSPSYEQFF	TGTGCCAGCAGTCCAAGCTATGAGCAGTTCTTC
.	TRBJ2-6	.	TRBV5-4	CASARYGLGANVLTF	TGTGCCAGCGCCCGCTACGGACTTGGGGCCAACGTCCTGACTTTC
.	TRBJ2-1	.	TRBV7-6	CASSLSPGGNEQFF	TGTGCCAGCAGCTTGTCCCCTGGAGGCAATGAGCAGTTCTTC
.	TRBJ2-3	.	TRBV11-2	CASSPGTLAVSTDTQYF	TGTGCCAGCAGCCCTGGGACTCTCGCGGTTAGCACAGATACGCAGTATTTT
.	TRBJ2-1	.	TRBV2	CATSQDRSSYNEQFF	TGTGCCACCTCACAAGACAGGAGCTCCTACAATGAGCAGTTCTTC
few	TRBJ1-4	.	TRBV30	CAWSPRGSHNEKLFF	TGTGCCTGGAGCCCTAGGGGGAGTCATAATGAAAAACTGTTTTTT
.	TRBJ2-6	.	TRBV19	CASSRYFTDSLSSGANVLTF	TGTGCCAGTAGTAGGTACTTTACGGACAGCTTAAGCTCTGGGGCCAACGTCCTGACTTTC
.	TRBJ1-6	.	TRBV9	CASSVGGDNSPLHF	TGTGCCAGCAGCGTCGGAGGAGATAATTCACCCCTCCACTTT
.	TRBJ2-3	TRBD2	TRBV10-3	CAIRVAGGSTDTQYF	TGTGCCATCAGGGTAGCGGGAGGAAGCACAGATACGCAGTATTTT
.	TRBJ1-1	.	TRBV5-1	CASSQGALNTEAFF	TGCGCCAGCAGCCAAGGGGCCTTGAACACTGAAGCTTTCTTT
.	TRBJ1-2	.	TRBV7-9	CASSPVAGLWYTF	TGTGCCAGCAGCCCCGTCGCGGGGCTGTGGTACACCTTC
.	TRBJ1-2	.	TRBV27	CASSSTAWLGYTF	TGTGCCAGCAGTTCTACCGCATGGTTGGGCTACACCTTC
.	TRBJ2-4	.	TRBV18	CASSNDRSGGNIQYF	TGTGCCAGCTCAAACGACAGATCCGGTGGAAACATTCAGTACTTC
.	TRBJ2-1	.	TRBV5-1	CASSLGGGTYNEQFF	TGCGCCAGCAGCTTGGGCGGGGGCACCTACAATGAGCAGTTCTTC
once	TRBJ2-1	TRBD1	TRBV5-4	CASSLRQGTYNEQFF	TGTGCCAGCAGCTTGAGACAGGGAACTTACAATGAGCAGTTCTTC
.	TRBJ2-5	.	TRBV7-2	CASSLWAASIETQYF	TGTGCCAGCAGCTTATGGGCCGCGAGTATAGAGACCCAGTACTTC
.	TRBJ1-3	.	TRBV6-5	CASRPPGDGNTIYF	TGTGCCAGCAGACCCCCGGGGGATGGAAACACCATATATTTT
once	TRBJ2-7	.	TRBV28	CASSLALAPYEQYF	TGTGCCAGCAGTTTAGCACTAGCCCCCTACGAGCAGTACTTC
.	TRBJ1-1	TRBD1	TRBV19	CASSSGTGFLTEAFF	TGTGCCAGTAGTTCCGGGACAGGGTTTTTGACTGAAGCTTTCTTT
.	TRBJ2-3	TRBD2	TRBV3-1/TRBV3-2	CASSQDRNRKGGPTDTQYF	TGTGCCAGCAGCCAAGATCGCAACCGCAAGGGAGGGCCTACAGATACGCAGTATTTT
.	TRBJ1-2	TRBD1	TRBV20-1	CSASQGGEVYGYTF	TGCAGTGCCAGTCAAGGGGGCGAAGTTTATGGCTACACCTTC
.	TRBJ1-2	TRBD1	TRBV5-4	CASTPPTGIGYTF	TGTGCCTCTACCCCCCCGACAGGGATCGGCTACACCTTC
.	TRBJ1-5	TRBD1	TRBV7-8	CASSLGTGVSQPQHF	TGTGCCAGCAGCTTGGGGACAGGGGTATCTCAGCCCCAGCATTTT